The rows below give T cell receptor beta chains drawn from one sample of a study of OX40 agonist ivuxolimab in advanced cancers. The data were produced by immunoSEQ multiplex PCR, yet TCRdb's version contains in-frame clones alone and is incomplete. The table shows roughly 100,000 clones, with roughly 84% occurring only once. Sequencing was performed on CD4+ or CD8+ T cells sorted from blood, taken in a trial of the OX40 agonist ivuxolimab. The receptors come from an adult with an advanced solid tumor such as melanoma, head and neck, liver or kidney cancer. Both conserved end residues are part of each CDR3. The order of the fields is V gene, clone size, D gene, J gene, CDR3 protein, CDR3 DNA. D genes are given only for firm matches. Only some rows state a clone size, as once, few, many or a class for expanded clones.

v_gene: TRBV7-3; abundance: -; d_gene: -; j_gene: TRBJ2-5; CDR3aa: CASSRTSSVWETQYF; CDR3nt: TGTGCCAGCAGCCGAACTAGTTCTGTCTGGGAGACCCAGTACTTC
v_gene: TRBV7-7; abundance: -; d_gene: -; j_gene: TRBJ2-2; CDR3aa: CASSSYPTGELFF; CDR3nt: TGTGCCAGCAGCTCTTACCCCACCGGGGAGCTGTTTTTT
v_gene: TRBV4-3; abundance: -; d_gene: -; j_gene: TRBJ2-3; CDR3aa: CASSQDMADTQYF; CDR3nt: TGCGCCAGCAGCCAAGATATGGCAGATACGCAGTATTTT
v_gene: TRBV4-2; abundance: few; d_gene: -; j_gene: TRBJ1-6; CDR3aa: CASSQSWGDSPLHF; CDR3nt: TGTGCCAGCAGCCAATCGTGGGGGGACTCACCCCTCCACTTT
v_gene: TRBV7-3; abundance: -; d_gene: TRBD1; j_gene: TRBJ1-5; CDR3aa: CASSLMGRDRRLFRSNQPQHF; CDR3nt: TGTGCCAGCAGCTTAATGGGCCGGGACAGAAGGTTGTTTAGGAGCAATCAGCCCCAGCATTTT
v_gene: TRBV28; abundance: -; d_gene: -; j_gene: TRBJ2-7; CDR3aa: CASGDGSYEQYF; CDR3nt: TGTGCCAGTGGGGACGGTTCCTACGAGCAGTACTTC
v_gene: TRBV5-4; abundance: -; d_gene: TRBD2; j_gene: TRBJ2-5; CDR3aa: CASSLEERRSGDTQETQYF; CDR3nt: TGTGCCAGCAGCTTAGAAGAACGTCGTAGCGGGGACACACAAGAGACCCAGTACTTC
v_gene: TRBV6-5; abundance: -; d_gene: TRBD1; j_gene: TRBJ1-1; CDR3aa: CASRRTGGTEAFF; CDR3nt: TGTGCCAGCAGACGAACAGGGGGCACTGAAGCTTTCTTT
v_gene: TRBV19; abundance: once; d_gene: -; j_gene: TRBJ2-2; CDR3aa: CASSITLTNTGELFF; CDR3nt: TGTGCCAGTAGTATAACCCTTACGAACACCGGGGAGCTGTTTTTT
v_gene: TRBV25-1; abundance: -; d_gene: -; j_gene: TRBJ2-1; CDR3aa: CASTPGIVQFF; CDR3nt: TGTGCCAGCACCCCAGGCATAGTGCAGTTCTTC
v_gene: TRBV7-2; abundance: -; d_gene: -; j_gene: TRBJ2-3; CDR3aa: CASSQKGSGWDRDTQYF; CDR3nt: TGTGCCAGCAGCCAAAAAGGCAGCGGGTGGGACAGAGATACGCAGTATTTT
v_gene: TRBV19; abundance: -; d_gene: -; j_gene: TRBJ2-2; CDR3aa: CASSSYTQGITGELFF; CDR3nt: TGTGCCAGTAGTTCTTACACCCAGGGGATCACCGGGGAGCTGTTTTTT
v_gene: TRBV6-1; abundance: -; d_gene: -; j_gene: TRBJ2-5; CDR3aa: CASTLQRQETQYF; CDR3nt: TGTGCCAGTACCTTGCAGAGACAAGAGACCCAGTACTTC
v_gene: TRBV6-5; abundance: -; d_gene: -; j_gene: TRBJ2-7; CDR3aa: CASSYGPYSSYEQYF; CDR3nt: TGTGCCAGCAGTTACGGCCCCTACAGCTCCTACGAGCAGTACTTC
v_gene: TRBV7-2; abundance: -; d_gene: -; j_gene: TRBJ1-2; CDR3aa: CASRGAGTPYGYTF; CDR3nt: TGTGCCAGCCGTGGGGCAGGGACCCCCTATGGCTACACCTTC
v_gene: TRBV5-1; abundance: -; d_gene: -; j_gene: TRBJ2-2; CDR3aa: CASSFPLRQVLGNTGELFF; CDR3nt: TGCGCCAGCAGCTTCCCCCTCCGTCAGGTACTGGGGAACACCGGGGAGCTGTTTTTT
v_gene: TRBV28; abundance: -; d_gene: -; j_gene: TRBJ1-2; CDR3aa: CASSPSRFSQGYTF; CDR3nt: TGTGCCAGCAGTCCTAGTAGATTCTCGCAAGGCTACACCTTC
v_gene: TRBV7-2; abundance: once; d_gene: TRBD2; j_gene: TRBJ2-5; CDR3aa: CASSFGTSGGIFQETQYF; CDR3nt: TGTGCCAGCAGCTTCGGGACTAGCGGGGGGATTTTCCAAGAGACCCAGTACTTC
v_gene: TRBV7-9; abundance: -; d_gene: -; j_gene: TRBJ2-5; CDR3aa: CASSLGVGEETQYF; CDR3nt: TGTGCCAGCAGCTTAGGCGTCGGGGAGGAGACCCAGTACTTC
v_gene: TRBV7-2; abundance: -; d_gene: -; j_gene: TRBJ1-4; CDR3aa: CASSLFQWGTNEKLFF; CDR3nt: TGTGCCAGCAGCTTATTCCAATGGGGAACTAATGAAAAACTGTTTTTT
v_gene: TRBV6-5; abundance: -; d_gene: TRBD2; j_gene: TRBJ2-7; CDR3aa: CASSFTSGYEKYEQYF; CDR3nt: TGTGCCAGCAGTTTTACTAGCGGCTACGAAAAATACGAGCAGTACTTC
v_gene: TRBV27; abundance: -; d_gene: TRBD1; j_gene: TRBJ1-2; CDR3aa: CASRAPGTGGNGYTF; CDR3nt: TGTGCCAGCAGAGCCCCCGGGACAGGGGGAAATGGCTACACCTTC
v_gene: TRBV9; abundance: few; d_gene: TRBD2; j_gene: TRBJ2-3; CDR3aa: CASSAGTSGVADTQYF; CDR3nt: TGTGCCAGCAGCGCCGGGACTAGCGGGGTCGCAGATACGCAGTATTTT
v_gene: TRBV30; abundance: -; d_gene: -; j_gene: TRBJ2-5; CDR3aa: CAWSRSWGVLQETQYF; CDR3nt: TGTGCCTGGAGTAGATCTTGGGGTGTCCTCCAAGAGACCCAGTACTTC
v_gene: TRBV21-1; abundance: -; d_gene: -; j_gene: TRBJ2-3; CDR3aa: CASSKVRDREYTDTQYF; CDR3nt: TGTGCCAGCAGCAAAGTCCGGGACAGGGAATACACAGATACGCAGTATTTT
v_gene: TRBV6-5; abundance: -; d_gene: TRBD2; j_gene: TRBJ2-1; CDR3aa: CASSYSSSGEGFKQFF; CDR3nt: TGTGCCAGCAGTTACTCGAGTTCGGGGGAGGGGTTTAAGCAGTTCTTC
v_gene: TRBV11-2; abundance: -; d_gene: -; j_gene: TRBJ2-2; CDR3aa: CASSLGSRTGELFF; CDR3nt: TGTGCCAGCAGCCTAGGGTCCCGCACCGGGGAGCTGTTTTTT
v_gene: TRBV9; abundance: -; d_gene: -; j_gene: TRBJ2-1; CDR3aa: CASSVGDAYNEQFF; CDR3nt: TGTGCCAGCAGCGTAGGAGACGCCTACAATGAGCAGTTCTTC
v_gene: TRBV2; abundance: -; d_gene: TRBD1; j_gene: TRBJ2-2; CDR3aa: CASKGQGIATGELFF; CDR3nt: TGTGCCAGCAAGGGACAGGGAATTGCCACCGGGGAGCTGTTTTTT
v_gene: TRBV5-4; abundance: -; d_gene: TRBD1; j_gene: TRBJ2-7; CDR3aa: CASSPQTGQGASEQYF; CDR3nt: TGTGCCAGCAGCCCCCAAACAGGACAGGGGGCGAGCGAGCAGTACTTC
v_gene: TRBV15; abundance: once; d_gene: TRBD1; j_gene: TRBJ1-3; CDR3aa: CATGSRGLGGNTIYF; CDR3nt: TGTGCCACCGGGAGCAGGGGGCTAGGAGGAAACACCATATATTTT
v_gene: TRBV4-3; abundance: -; d_gene: -; j_gene: TRBJ1-6; CDR3aa: CASSQVWGGHNSPLHF; CDR3nt: TGCGCCAGCAGCCAAGTTTGGGGGGGCCATAATTCACCCCTCCACTTT
v_gene: TRBV6-1; abundance: -; d_gene: -; j_gene: TRBJ1-3; CDR3aa: CASSARDGRDTIYF; CDR3nt: TGTGCCAGCAGTGCAAGGGACGGCCGGGACACCATATATTTT
v_gene: TRBV28; abundance: -; d_gene: TRBD1; j_gene: TRBJ1-5; CDR3aa: CASSSIGQGAQQPQHF; CDR3nt: TGTGCCAGCAGTTCTATTGGACAGGGGGCACAACAGCCCCAGCATTTT
v_gene: TRBV7-2; abundance: -; d_gene: -; j_gene: TRBJ2-5; CDR3aa: CASSGVSAIETQYF; CDR3nt: TGTGCCAGCAGCGGGGTTTCGGCAATAGAGACCCAGTACTTC
v_gene: TRBV7-2; abundance: -; d_gene: -; j_gene: TRBJ1-6; CDR3aa: CASSLDGLLNNSPLHF; CDR3nt: TGTGCCAGCAGCCTGGACGGACTGTTGAATAATTCACCCCTCCACTTT
v_gene: TRBV12-5; abundance: -; d_gene: -; j_gene: TRBJ2-5; CDR3aa: CASALRGGLQETQYF; CDR3nt: TGTGCTAGTGCCCTGAGGGGGGGACTCCAAGAGACCCAGTACTTC
v_gene: TRBV10-3; abundance: once; d_gene: TRBD1; j_gene: TRBJ2-5; CDR3aa: CAIQGAKMETQYF; CDR3nt: TGTGCCATTCAGGGGGCGAAGATGGAGACCCAGTACTTC
v_gene: TRBV19; abundance: -; d_gene: -; j_gene: TRBJ1-2; CDR3aa: CASSTLVDNYGYTF; CDR3nt: TGTGCCAGTAGCACTTTAGTAGATAACTATGGCTACACCTTC
v_gene: TRBV7-2; abundance: -; d_gene: -; j_gene: TRBJ2-2; CDR3aa: CASTGETGELFF; CDR3nt: TGTGCCAGCACGGGAGAGACCGGGGAGCTGTTTTTT
v_gene: TRBV28; abundance: -; d_gene: -; j_gene: TRBJ2-2; CDR3aa: CASTSPSWGGHGKSNTGELFF; CDR3nt: TGTGCCAGCACCAGTCCCTCCTGGGGGGGACACGGAAAATCAAACACCGGGGAGCTGTTTTTT
v_gene: TRBV2; abundance: -; d_gene: TRBD2; j_gene: TRBJ2-5; CDR3aa: CASTPAGGPRRETQYF; CDR3nt: TGTGCCAGCACCCCAGCGGGGGGGCCTCGGAGAGAGACCCAGTACTTC
v_gene: TRBV28; abundance: -; d_gene: TRBD2; j_gene: TRBJ2-1; CDR3aa: CASSKPSGGAYNEQFF; CDR3nt: TGTGCCAGCAGTAAACCTAGCGGGGGGGCCTACAATGAGCAGTTCTTC
v_gene: TRBV7-6; abundance: few; d_gene: -; j_gene: TRBJ2-2; CDR3aa: CASSLAPHTGELFF; CDR3nt: TGTGCCAGCAGCTTAGCCCCACACACCGGGGAGCTGTTTTTT
v_gene: TRBV10-3; abundance: -; d_gene: -; j_gene: TRBJ1-5; CDR3aa: CAISESGYNQPQHF; CDR3nt: TGTGCCATCAGTGAGTCCGGTTACAATCAGCCCCAGCATTTT
v_gene: TRBV5-1; abundance: few; d_gene: TRBD1; j_gene: TRBJ1-2; CDR3aa: CASSFLTTGGGNGYTF; CDR3nt: TGCGCCAGCAGCTTCCTAACCACAGGGGGCGGGAATGGCTACACCTTC
v_gene: TRBV15; abundance: few; d_gene: -; j_gene: TRBJ1-5; CDR3aa: CATSASGAAPNQPQHF; CDR3nt: TGTGCCACCAGCGCTTCCGGGGCAGCTCCCAATCAGCCCCAGCATTTT
v_gene: TRBV18; abundance: -; d_gene: -; j_gene: TRBJ1-6; CDR3aa: CASSPGEGAPLHF; CDR3nt: TGTGCCAGCTCACCTGGGGAGGGTGCACCCCTCCACTTT
v_gene: TRBV19; abundance: -; d_gene: -; j_gene: TRBJ1-5; CDR3aa: CASSNRANQPQHF; CDR3nt: TGTGCCAGTAGCAACCGGGCTAATCAGCCCCAGCATTTT
v_gene: TRBV6-5; abundance: once; d_gene: TRBD1; j_gene: TRBJ1-4; CDR3aa: CATQSSGTGNEKLFF; CDR3nt: TGTGCCACTCAGAGTTCCGGGACAGGGAATGAAAAACTGTTTTTT
v_gene: TRBV5-4; abundance: -; d_gene: -; j_gene: TRBJ1-3; CDR3aa: CASFPRGFGNTIYF; CDR3nt: TGTGCCAGCTTCCCCCGGGGCTTTGGAAACACCATATATTTT
v_gene: TRBV5-1; abundance: -; d_gene: -; j_gene: TRBJ1-3; CDR3aa: CASSLTGNTGNTIYF; CDR3nt: TGCGCCAGCAGCTTGACAGGGAACACTGGAAACACCATATATTTT
v_gene: TRBV28; abundance: -; d_gene: -; j_gene: TRBJ2-7; CDR3aa: CASSLDGGVSSYEQYF; CDR3nt: TGTGCCAGCAGTTTAGATGGGGGCGTCAGCTCCTACGAGCAGTACTTC
v_gene: TRBV5-8; abundance: -; d_gene: -; j_gene: TRBJ2-2; CDR3aa: CASSLWGSGTGELFF; CDR3nt: TGTGCCAGCAGCTTGTGGGGTAGTGGCACCGGGGAGCTGTTTTTT
v_gene: TRBV15; abundance: -; d_gene: -; j_gene: TRBJ2-3; CDR3aa: CATSRPGEVNTQYF; CDR3nt: TGTGCCACCAGCAGGCCAGGGGAGGTGAATACGCAGTATTTT